Listed below are T cell receptor beta chains from one sample, sequenced in a study of blood T cell repertoires in COVID-19. The method was immunoSEQ multiplex PCR; TCRdb's version includes in-frame clones alone and lacks a portion of them. This sample has around 180,000 clones, with under 90% found just once. The sequenced material came from PBMCs or T cells enriched from blood (not recorded which). All receptors derive from a man between 45 and 60 years old who had recovered from COVID-19. Each CDR3 is given with its conserved first and last residue. The D gene is left open where the match is weak. The size of a clone is reported for some rows only, either as once, few or many, or as a class for expanded clones.

once,TRBJ2-1,TRBV6-6,.,TGTGCCAGCAGTTCGCCTCGGACGGGATCGGATGAGCAGTTCTTC,CASSSPRTGSDEQFF
.,TRBJ1-1,TRBV6-2/TRBV6-3,TRBD1,TGTGCCAGCAGTCGGGACAGTCTAGGGACTGAAGCTTTCTTT,CASSRDSLGTEAFF
.,TRBJ1-4,TRBV6-5,TRBD1,TGTGCCAGCACTTTAGGACAGGGTAATGAAAAACTGTTTTTT,CASTLGQGNEKLFF
.,TRBJ1-4,TRBV19,.,TGTGCCAGTAGTATCGGACGGGAAAATGAAAAACTGTTTTTT,CASSIGRENEKLFF
.,TRBJ2-2,TRBV5-1,TRBD2,TGCGCCAGCAGCCCTGACACTAGCGGGGGGCTCCGCGGGGAGCTGTTTTTT,CASSPDTSGGLRGELFF
.,TRBJ2-1,TRBV18,.,TGTGCCAGCTCACCCCCGGGAATCTCCTACAATGAGCAGTTCTTC,CASSPPGISYNEQFF
.,TRBJ2-1,TRBV9,.,TGTGCCAGCAGCGTAGGGGGGGTCAATGAGCAGTTCTTC,CASSVGGVNEQFF
.,TRBJ2-1,TRBV14,TRBD2,TGTGCCAGCAGCCAAGAGCTTACGGTAGCGGGGGCCCATGAGCAGTTCTTC,CASSQELTVAGAHEQFF
.,TRBJ2-7,TRBV5-1,TRBD1,TGCGCCAGCAGCTTTACCTACGGACAGGGCTACGAGCAGTACTTC,CASSFTYGQGYEQYF
.,TRBJ1-2,TRBV10-3,TRBD1,TGTGCCATCAGTGAGTCGACAGGGGGGTATGGCTACACCTTC,CAISESTGGYGYTF
.,TRBJ1-2,TRBV12-3/TRBV12-4,.,TGTGCCAGCAGTTTTGGAAGGGGCCACTACACCTTC,CASSFGRGHYTF
.,TRBJ1-2,TRBV3-1/TRBV3-2,TRBD1,TGTGCCAGCAGCCAAGGGGGTGGGGACAGGCTATACGGCTACACCTTC,CASSQGGGDRLYGYTF
.,TRBJ1-5,TRBV15,.,TGTGCCACCAGCAGAGATCTGGCAGGCAATCAGCCCCAGCATTTT,CATSRDLAGNQPQHF
few,TRBJ2-7,TRBV5-1,.,TGCGCCAGCAGCTTGACGGACAGCTACGAGCAGTACTTC,CASSLTDSYEQYF
.,TRBJ1-2,TRBV12-3/TRBV12-4,.,TGTGCCAGCAGTTTGATCAGCTATGGCTACACCTTC,CASSLISYGYTF
.,TRBJ2-3,TRBV29-1,TRBD2,TGCAGCGCCAACCCTAGCGGGGGGTTCACAGATACGCAGTATTTT,CSANPSGGFTDTQYF
.,TRBJ1-1,TRBV11-2,.,TGTGCCAGCAGCTTTAACAGGGACACTGAAGCTTTCTTT,CASSFNRDTEAFF
.,TRBJ1-5,TRBV30,.,TGTGCCTGGAGTGCGGGATCCAATCAGCCCCAGCATTTT,CAWSAGSNQPQHF
.,TRBJ1-1,TRBV6-2/TRBV6-3,TRBD1,TGTGCCAGCAGTCAGCCGAGGACAGGGGACACTGAAGCTTTCTTT,CASSQPRTGDTEAFF
.,TRBJ2-5,TRBV7-9,TRBD2,TGTGCCAGCAGCTACGCGGTGGGGGGGGTAGAGACCCAGTACTTC,CASSYAVGGVETQYF
.,TRBJ1-6,TRBV7-9,TRBD1,TGTGCCAGCTCCCAGCTGAGGGGGCACGAAAATTCACCCCTCCACTTT,CASSQLRGHENSPLHF
.,TRBJ2-7,TRBV7-3,.,TGTGCCAGCAGCTTAACGCCGAGAGACTCCTACTACGAGCAGTACTTC,CASSLTPRDSYYEQYF